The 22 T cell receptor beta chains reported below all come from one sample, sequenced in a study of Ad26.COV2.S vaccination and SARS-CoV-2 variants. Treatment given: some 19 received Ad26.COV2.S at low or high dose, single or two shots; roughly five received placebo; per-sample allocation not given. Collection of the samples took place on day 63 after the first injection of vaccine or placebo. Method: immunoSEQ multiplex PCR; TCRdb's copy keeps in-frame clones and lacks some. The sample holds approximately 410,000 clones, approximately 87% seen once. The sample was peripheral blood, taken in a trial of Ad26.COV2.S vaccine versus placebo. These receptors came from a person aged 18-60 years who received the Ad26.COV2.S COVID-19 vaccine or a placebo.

The CDR3 sequence: CASSSLPGTQYF. The CDR3 region has the DNA TGTGCCAGCAGCTCCCTCCCGGGCACGCAGTATTTT. This chain uses TRBV7-3 with TRBJ2-3; D call uncertain. Germline V lookup: CDR1 SGHTA, CDR2 FQGTGA. V dropped 4 bases and J dropped 9 bases, with 11 bases sitting between them. CDR3 size: 12 residues.

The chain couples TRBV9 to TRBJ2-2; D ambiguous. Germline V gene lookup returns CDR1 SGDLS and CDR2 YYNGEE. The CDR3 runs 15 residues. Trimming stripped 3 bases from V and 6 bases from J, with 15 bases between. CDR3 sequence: CASSAPRTRPGELFF. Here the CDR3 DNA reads TGTGCCAGCAGCGCCCCCCGTACAAGGCCCGGGGAGCTGTTTTTT.

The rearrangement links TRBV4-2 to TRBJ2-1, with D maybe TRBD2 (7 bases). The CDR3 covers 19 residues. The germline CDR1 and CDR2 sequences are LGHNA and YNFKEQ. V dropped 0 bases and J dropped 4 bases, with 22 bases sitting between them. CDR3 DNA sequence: TGTGCCAGCAGCCAAGATCCTGCCTCGGTGCGGGGGCCGTACAATGAGCAGTTCTTC. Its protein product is CASSQDPASVRGPYNEQFF.

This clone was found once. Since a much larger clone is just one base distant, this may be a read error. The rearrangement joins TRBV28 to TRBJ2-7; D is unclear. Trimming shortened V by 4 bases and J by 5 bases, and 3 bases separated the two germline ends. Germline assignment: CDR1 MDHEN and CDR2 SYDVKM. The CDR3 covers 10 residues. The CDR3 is CASSSDEQYF. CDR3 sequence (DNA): TGTGCCAGCAGTTCCGACGAGCAGTACTTC. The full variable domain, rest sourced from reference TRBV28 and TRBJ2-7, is DVKVTQSSRYLVKRTGEKVFLECVQDMDHENMFWYRQDPGLGLRLIYFSYDVKMKEKGDIPEGYSVSREKKERFSLILESASTNQTSMYLCASSSDEQYFGPGTRLTVT.

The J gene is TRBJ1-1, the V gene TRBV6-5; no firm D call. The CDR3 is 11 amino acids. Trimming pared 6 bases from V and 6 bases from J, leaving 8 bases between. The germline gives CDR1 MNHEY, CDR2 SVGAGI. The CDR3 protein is CASRAGAEAFF. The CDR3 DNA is TGTGCCAGCAGAGCTGGTGCTGAAGCTTTCTTT.

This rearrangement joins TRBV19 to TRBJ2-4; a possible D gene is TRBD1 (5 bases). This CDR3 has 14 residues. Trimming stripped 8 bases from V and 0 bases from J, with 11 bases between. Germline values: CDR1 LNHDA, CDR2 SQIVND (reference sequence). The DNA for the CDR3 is TGTGCCAGTTCTTCAGGGATAGCCAAAAACATTCAGTACTTC. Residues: CASSSGIAKNIQYF.

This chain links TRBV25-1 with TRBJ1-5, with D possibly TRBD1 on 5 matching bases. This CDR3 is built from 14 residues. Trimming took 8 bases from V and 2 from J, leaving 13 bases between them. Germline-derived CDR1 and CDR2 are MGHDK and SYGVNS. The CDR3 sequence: CASRLGGGNQPQHF. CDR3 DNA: TGTGCCAGCCGCCTCGGGGGAGGCAATCAGCCCCAGCATTTT.

The CDR3 protein is CASTGGFTNEKLFF. The CDR3 DNA sequence: TGTGCCAGCACAGGGGGCTTTACTAATGAAAAACTGTTTTTT. V is TRBV2 and J is TRBJ1-4; 8 positions agree with TRBD1. Germline V gene sequence: CDR1 SNHLY, CDR2 FYNNEI. The CDR3 loop spans 14 amino acids. With 7 bases clipped from V and 2 bases from J, the junction kept 3 bases outside the gene matches.

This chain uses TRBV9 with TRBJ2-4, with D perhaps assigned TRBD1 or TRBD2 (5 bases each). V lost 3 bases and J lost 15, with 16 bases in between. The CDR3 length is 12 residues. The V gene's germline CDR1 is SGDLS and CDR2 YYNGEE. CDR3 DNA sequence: TGTGCCAGCAGCGGGGATTTTGGGGGATTGTACTTC. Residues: CASSGDFGGLYF.

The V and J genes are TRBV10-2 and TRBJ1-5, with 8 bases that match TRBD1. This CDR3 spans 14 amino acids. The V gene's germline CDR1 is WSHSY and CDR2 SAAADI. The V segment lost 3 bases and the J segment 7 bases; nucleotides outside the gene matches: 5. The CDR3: CASSEGQGPQPQHF. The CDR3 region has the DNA TGCGCCAGCAGTGAAGGACAGGGACCCCAGCCCCAGCATTTT.

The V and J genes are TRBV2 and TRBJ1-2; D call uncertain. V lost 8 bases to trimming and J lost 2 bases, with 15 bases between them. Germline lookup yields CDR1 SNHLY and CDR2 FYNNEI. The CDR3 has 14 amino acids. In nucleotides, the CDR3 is TGTGCCAGCTGCCGGGGTAATACGAACTATGGCTACACCTTC. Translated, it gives CASCRGNTNYGYTF.

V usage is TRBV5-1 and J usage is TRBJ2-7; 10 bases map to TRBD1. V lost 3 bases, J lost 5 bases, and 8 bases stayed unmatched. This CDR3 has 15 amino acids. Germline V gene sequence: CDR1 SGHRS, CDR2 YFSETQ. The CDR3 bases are TGCGCCAGCAGCTGGGGGACAGGGGAAGTTCACGAGCAGTACTTC. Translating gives CASSWGTGEVHEQYF.

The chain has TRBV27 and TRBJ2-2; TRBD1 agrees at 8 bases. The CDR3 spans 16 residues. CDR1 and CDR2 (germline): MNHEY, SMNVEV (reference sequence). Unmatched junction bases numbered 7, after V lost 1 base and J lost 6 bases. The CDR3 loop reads CASSLFAGGLAGELFF. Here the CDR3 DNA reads TGTGCCAGCAGTTTATTTGCAGGGGGCCTAGCCGGGGAGCTGTTTTTT.

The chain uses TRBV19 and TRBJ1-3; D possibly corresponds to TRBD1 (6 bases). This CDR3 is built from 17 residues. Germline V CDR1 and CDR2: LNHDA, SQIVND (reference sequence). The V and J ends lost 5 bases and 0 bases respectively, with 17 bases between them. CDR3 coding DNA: TGTGCCAGTAGTGCAGAGGGGGGTCTCGACTCTGGAAACACCATATATTTT. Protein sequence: CASSAEGGLDSGNTIYF.

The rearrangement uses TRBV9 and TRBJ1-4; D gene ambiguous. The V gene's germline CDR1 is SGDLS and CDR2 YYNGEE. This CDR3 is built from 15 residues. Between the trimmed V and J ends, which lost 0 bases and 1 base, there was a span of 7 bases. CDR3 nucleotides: TGTGCCAGCAGCGTAGGTGAGCAAACTAATGAAAAACTGTTTTTT. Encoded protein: CASSVGEQTNEKLFF.

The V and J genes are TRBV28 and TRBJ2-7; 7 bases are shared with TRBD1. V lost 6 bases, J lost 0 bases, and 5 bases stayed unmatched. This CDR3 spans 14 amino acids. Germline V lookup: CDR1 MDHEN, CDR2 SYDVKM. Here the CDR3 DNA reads TGTGCCAGCAGGGGGACAGTAAGCTCCTACGAGCAGTACTTC. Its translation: CASRGTVSSYEQYF.

In nucleotides, the CDR3 is TGTGCCCAGGTACAGGGGCCTCAGCCCCAGCATTTT. Its protein product is CAQVQGPQPQHF. The rearrangement joins TRBV12-3 or TRBV12-4 to TRBJ1-5, with 7 nucleotides matching TRBD1. The CDR3 loop spans 12 amino acids. The junction had 7 bases not matched to a gene; V was cut back by 11 bases and J by 6 bases.

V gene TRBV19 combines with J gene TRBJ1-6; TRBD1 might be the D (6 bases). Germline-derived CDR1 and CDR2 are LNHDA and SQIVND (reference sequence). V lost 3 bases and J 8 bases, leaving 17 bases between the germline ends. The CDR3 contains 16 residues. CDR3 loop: CASSIGGGDMDSPLHF. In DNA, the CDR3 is TGTGCCAGTAGTATTGGGGGAGGGGACATGGATTCACCCCTCCACTTT.

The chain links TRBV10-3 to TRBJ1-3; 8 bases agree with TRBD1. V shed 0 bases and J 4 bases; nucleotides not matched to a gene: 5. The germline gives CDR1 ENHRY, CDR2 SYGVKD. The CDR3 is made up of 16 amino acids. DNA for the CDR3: TGTGCCATCAGTGAGTCTCAGGGGGCGCGGGGAAACACCATATATTTT. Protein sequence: CAISESQGARGNTIYF.

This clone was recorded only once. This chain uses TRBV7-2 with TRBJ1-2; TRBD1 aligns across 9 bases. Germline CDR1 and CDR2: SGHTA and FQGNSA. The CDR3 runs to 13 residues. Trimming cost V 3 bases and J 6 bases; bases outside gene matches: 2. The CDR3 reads CASSFGTGNGYTF. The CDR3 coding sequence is TGTGCCAGCAGCTTTGGGACAGGGAATGGCTACACCTTC.

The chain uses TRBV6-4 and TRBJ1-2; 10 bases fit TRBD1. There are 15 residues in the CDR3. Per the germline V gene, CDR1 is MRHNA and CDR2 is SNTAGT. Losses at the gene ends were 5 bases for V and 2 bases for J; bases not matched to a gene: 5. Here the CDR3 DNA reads TGTGCCAGCAGTCCCTCGGGACAGGGGAACTATGGCTACACCTTC. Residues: CASSPSGQGNYGYTF.

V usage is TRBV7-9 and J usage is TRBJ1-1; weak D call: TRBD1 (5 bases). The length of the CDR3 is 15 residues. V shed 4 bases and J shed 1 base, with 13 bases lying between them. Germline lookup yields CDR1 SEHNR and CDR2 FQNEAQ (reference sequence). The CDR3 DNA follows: TGTGCCAGCAGCTCCCTTTCCAGGGAGAACACTGAAGCTTTCTTT. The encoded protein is CASSSLSRENTEAFF. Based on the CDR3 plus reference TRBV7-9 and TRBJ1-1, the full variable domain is DTGVSQNPRHKITKRGQNVTFRCDPISEHNRLYWYRQTLGQGPEFLTYFQNEAQLEKSRLLSDRFSAERPKGSFSTLEIQRTEQGDSAMYLCASSSLSRENTEAFFGQGTRLTVV.